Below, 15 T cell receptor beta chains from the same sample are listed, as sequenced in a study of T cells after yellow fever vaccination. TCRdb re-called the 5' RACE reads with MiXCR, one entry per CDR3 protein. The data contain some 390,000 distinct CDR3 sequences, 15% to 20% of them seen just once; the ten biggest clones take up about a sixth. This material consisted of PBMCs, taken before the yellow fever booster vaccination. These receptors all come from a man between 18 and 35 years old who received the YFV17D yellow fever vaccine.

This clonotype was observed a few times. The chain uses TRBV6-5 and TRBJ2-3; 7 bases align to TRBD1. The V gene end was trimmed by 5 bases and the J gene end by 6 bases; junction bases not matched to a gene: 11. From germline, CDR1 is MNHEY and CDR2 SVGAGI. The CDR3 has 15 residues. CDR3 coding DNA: TGTGCCAGCAGTCACCGACAGGGTATTAGGGATACGCAGTATTTT. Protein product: CASSHRQGIRDTQYF.

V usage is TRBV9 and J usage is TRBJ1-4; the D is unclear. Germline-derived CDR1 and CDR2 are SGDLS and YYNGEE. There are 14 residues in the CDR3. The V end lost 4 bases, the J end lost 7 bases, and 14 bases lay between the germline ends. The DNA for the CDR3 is TGTGCCAGCAGCCCGAGCAACCCGGCTGAAAAACTGTTTTTT. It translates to CASSPSNPAEKLFF.

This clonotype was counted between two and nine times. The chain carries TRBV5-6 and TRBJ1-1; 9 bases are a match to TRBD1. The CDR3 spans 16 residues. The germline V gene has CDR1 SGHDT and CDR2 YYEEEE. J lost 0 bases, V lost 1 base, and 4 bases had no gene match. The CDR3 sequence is CASSLHRGLMNTEAFF. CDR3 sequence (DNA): TGTGCCAGCAGCTTGCACAGGGGGCTCATGAACACTGAAGCTTTCTTT.

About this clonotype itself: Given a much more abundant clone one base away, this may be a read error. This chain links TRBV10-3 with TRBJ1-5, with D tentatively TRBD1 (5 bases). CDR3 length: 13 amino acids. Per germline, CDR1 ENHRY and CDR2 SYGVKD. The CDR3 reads CAIRQDSNQSQHF. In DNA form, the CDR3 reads TGTGCCATAAGACAAGACAGCAATCAGTCCCAGCATTTT.

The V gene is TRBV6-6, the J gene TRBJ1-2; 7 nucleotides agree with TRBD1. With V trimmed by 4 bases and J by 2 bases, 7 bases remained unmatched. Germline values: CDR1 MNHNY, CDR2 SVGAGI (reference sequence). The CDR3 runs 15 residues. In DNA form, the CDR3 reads TGTGCCAGCAGTTGGAGCATGACAGGGAACTATGGCTACACCTTC. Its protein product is CASSWSMTGNYGYTF.

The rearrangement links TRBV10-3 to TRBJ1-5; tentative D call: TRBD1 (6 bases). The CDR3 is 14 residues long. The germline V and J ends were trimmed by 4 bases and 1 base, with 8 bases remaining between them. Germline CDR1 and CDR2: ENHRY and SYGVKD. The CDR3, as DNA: TGTGCCATCAGTGGCGGACAGAGCAATCAGCCCCAGCATTTT. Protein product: CAISGGQSNQPQHF.

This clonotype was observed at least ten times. CDR3: CASSAGQGRYEQYF. The CDR3 DNA is TGTGCCAGCAGCGCGGGACAGGGGCGTTACGAGCAGTACTTC. This chain connects TRBV7-2 to TRBJ2-7, with 10 bases fitting TRBD1. CDR3 length equals 14 residues. Germline values: CDR1 SGHTA, CDR2 FQGNSA. The V segment lost 5 bases and the J segment 4 bases; nucleotides outside the gene matches: 5.

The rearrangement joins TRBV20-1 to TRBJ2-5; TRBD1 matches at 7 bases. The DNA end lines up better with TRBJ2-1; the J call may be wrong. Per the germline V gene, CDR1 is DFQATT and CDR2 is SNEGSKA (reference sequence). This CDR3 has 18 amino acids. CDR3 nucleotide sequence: TGCAGTGCTAGAGATACCCTAGGCACAGGGGCGCTCCAAGAGACCCAGTTCTTC. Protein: CSARDTLGTGALQETQFF.

The CDR3 spells CASREAGTIKETQYF. The CDR3 coding sequence is TGCGCCAGCAGGGAAGCCGGGACCATAAAAGAGACCCAGTACTTC. This chain uses TRBV5-1 with TRBJ2-5; either TRBD1 or TRBD2 may fit D (5 bases each). CDR3 length equals 15 residues. Germline V lookup: CDR1 SGHRS, CDR2 YFSETQ. The V gene lost 5 bases and the J gene lost 3 bases, with 17 bases spanning the gap.

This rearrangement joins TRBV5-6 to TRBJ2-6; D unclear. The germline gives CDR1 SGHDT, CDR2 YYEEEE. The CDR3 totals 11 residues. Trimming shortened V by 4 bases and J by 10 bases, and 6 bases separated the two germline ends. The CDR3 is CASSDLNVLTF. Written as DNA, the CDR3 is TGTGCCAGCAGCGACCTGAACGTCCTGACTTTC.

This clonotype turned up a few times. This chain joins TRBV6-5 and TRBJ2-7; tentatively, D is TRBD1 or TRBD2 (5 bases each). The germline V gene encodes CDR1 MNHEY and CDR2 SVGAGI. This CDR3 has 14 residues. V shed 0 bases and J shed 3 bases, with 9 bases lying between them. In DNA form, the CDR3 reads TGTGCCAGCAGTTACTCTTCAGGGAGCTACGAGCAGTACTTC. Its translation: CASSYSSGSYEQYF.

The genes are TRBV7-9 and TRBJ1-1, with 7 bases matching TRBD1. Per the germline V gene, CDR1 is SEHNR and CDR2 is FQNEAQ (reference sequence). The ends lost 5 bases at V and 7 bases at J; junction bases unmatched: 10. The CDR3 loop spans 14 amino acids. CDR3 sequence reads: CASSGGTANLEAFF. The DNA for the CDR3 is TGTGCCAGCAGCGGCGGGACAGCTAACCTTGAAGCTTTCTTT.

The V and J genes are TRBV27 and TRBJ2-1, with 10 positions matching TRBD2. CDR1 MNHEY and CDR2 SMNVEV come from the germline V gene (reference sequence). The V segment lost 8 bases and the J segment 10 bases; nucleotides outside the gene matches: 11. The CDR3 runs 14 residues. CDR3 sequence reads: CASRLAGLQVEQFF. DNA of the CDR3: TGTGCCAGCCGACTAGCGGGCCTTCAGGTGGAGCAGTTCTTC.

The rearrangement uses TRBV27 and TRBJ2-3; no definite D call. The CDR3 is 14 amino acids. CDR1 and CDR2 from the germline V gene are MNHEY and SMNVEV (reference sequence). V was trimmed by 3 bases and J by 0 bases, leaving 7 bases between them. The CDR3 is CASSFDSSTDTQYF. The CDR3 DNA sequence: TGTGCCAGCAGTTTTGATAGTAGCACAGATACGCAGTATTTT.

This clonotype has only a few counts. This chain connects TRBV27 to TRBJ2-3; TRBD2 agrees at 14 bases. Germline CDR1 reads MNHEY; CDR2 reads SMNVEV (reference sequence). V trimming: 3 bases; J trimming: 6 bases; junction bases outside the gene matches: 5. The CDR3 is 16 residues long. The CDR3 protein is CASSLTSGGASDTQYF. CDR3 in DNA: TGTGCCAGCAGTTTGACTAGCGGGGGGGCCTCGGATACGCAGTATTTT.